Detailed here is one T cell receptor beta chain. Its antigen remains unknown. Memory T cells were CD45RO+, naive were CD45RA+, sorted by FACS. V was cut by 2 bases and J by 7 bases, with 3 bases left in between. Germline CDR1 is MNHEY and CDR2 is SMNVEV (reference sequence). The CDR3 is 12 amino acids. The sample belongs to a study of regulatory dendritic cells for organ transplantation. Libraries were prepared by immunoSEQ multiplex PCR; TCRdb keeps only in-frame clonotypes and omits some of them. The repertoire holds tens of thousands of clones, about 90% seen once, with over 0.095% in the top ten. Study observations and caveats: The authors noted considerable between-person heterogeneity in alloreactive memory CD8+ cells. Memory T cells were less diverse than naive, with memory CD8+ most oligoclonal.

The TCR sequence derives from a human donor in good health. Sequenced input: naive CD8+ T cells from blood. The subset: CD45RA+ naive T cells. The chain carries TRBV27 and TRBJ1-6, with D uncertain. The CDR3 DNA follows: TGTGCCAGCAGTTTAGTAAATTCACCCCTCCACTTT. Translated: CASSLVNSPLHF.